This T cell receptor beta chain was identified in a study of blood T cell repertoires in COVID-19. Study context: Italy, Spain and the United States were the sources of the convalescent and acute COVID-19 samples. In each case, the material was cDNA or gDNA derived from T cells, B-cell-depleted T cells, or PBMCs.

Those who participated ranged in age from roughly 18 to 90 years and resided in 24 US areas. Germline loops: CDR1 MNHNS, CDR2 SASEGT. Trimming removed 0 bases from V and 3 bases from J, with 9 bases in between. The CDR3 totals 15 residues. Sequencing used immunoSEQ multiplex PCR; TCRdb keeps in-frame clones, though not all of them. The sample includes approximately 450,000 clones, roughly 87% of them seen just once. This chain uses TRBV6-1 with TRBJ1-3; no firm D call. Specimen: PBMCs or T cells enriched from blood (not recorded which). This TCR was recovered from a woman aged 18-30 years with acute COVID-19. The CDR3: CASSEAWRVGNTIYF. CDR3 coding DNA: TGTGCCAGCAGTGAAGCGTGGAGGGTTGGAAACACCATATATTTT.